The next 27 T cell receptor beta chains were all read from a single sample in a study of blood T cell repertoires in COVID-19. TCRdb's table, derived via immunoSEQ multiplex PCR, lists solely in-frame clones and lacks some. The sample contains 250,000 to 300,000 clones, roughly nine tenths of which appear only once. Sequencing input: peripheral blood. The source of these receptors is a woman younger than 45 with COVID-19, enrolled during active disease.

The chain recombines TRBV6-5 with TRBJ2-2; maybe TRBD2 (5 bases). Between the trimmed V and J ends, which lost 7 bases and 7 bases, there was a span of 13 bases. The CDR3 extends over 13 amino acids. Germline V lookup: CDR1 MNHEY, CDR2 SVGAGI. CDR3 DNA sequence: TGTGCCAGCACTATCGACGGAGGCGGGGAGCTGTTTTTT. It yields the protein CASTIDGGGELFF.

This clone was seen a few times. V usage is TRBV2 and J usage is TRBJ1-1; 7 bases fit TRBD1. V lost 6 bases and J lost 4; bases outside the gene matches: 11. Germline loops: CDR1 SNHLY, CDR2 FYNNEI. CDR3 length: 15 residues. The CDR3 protein is CASRLPGGGTTEAFF. The CDR3 nucleotides are TGTGCCAGCAGACTTCCAGGAGGGGGCACCACTGAAGCTTTCTTT.

This chain connects TRBV6-6 to TRBJ2-5; 8 bases fit TRBD2. Trimming removed 0 bases from V and 1 base from J; junction bases left unmatched: 1. The CDR3 extends over 15 amino acids. Germline CDR1 MNHNY, CDR2 SVGAGI (reference sequence). The CDR3, as DNA: TGTGCCAGCAGTTACTCAGGACTAGCCCAAGAGACCCAGTACTTC. The encoded protein is CASSYSGLAQETQYF.

The gene calls are TRBV11-2 and TRBJ1-1; D might be TRBD1 (5 bases). Germline assignment: CDR1 SGHAT and CDR2 FQNNGV. This CDR3 spans 15 amino acids. The V end lost 3 bases, the J end lost 1 base, and 12 bases lay between the germline ends. Written as DNA, the CDR3 is TGTGCCAGCAGCTTGGTAAGGGGTACGAACACTGAAGCTTTCTTT. Translated, it gives CASSLVRGTNTEAFF.

The rearrangement joins TRBV11-2 to TRBJ2-5; 12 bases align to TRBD2. Trimming at V came to 2 bases and at J to 5 bases, leaving 12 bases not matched to a gene. The CDR3 runs 18 residues. The germline CDR1 and CDR2 sequences are SGHAT and FQNNGV. CDR3 in amino acids: CASSLRSGLAGGRETQYF. The CDR3 bases are TGTGCCAGCAGCTTACGTTCGGGGCTAGCGGGAGGGCGGGAGACCCAGTACTTC.

This chain connects TRBV25-1 to TRBJ1-4, with D unresolved. Germline CDR1 reads MGHDK; CDR2 reads SYGVNS. V shed 4 bases and J shed 7 bases, with 10 bases lying between them. The CDR3 is made up of 13 amino acids. CDR3 sequence: CASSAERSEKLFF. DNA for the CDR3: TGTGCCAGCAGTGCCGAGAGAAGTGAAAAACTGTTTTTT.

The chain employs TRBV28 and TRBJ1-4, with 9 nucleotides matching TRBD1. This CDR3 region has 14 residues. CDR1 and CDR2 from the germline V gene are MDHEN and SYDVKM. With V trimmed by 2 bases and J by 8 bases, 3 bases remained unmatched. The CDR3, as DNA: TGTGCCAGCAGTTTAAGGGACAGGGACGAAAAACTGTTTTTT. Translated: CASSLRDRDEKLFF.

Remarks on this clone: Different DNA sequences within this sample yield the same CDR3. The V and J genes are TRBV5-1 and TRBJ1-5; 8 positions agree with TRBD1. CDR3 length: 15 residues. The V segment lost 4 bases and the J segment 0 bases; nucleotides outside the gene matches: 3. The germline gives CDR1 SGHRS, CDR2 YFSETQ. The CDR3 reads CASSPGQGSNQPQHF. CDR3 nucleotides: TGCGCCAGCAGCCCTGGACAGGGTAGCAATCAGCCCCAGCATTTT.

The chain carries TRBV5-1 and TRBJ2-7; TRBD1 might be the D (6 bases). V was pared by 0 bases and J by 5 bases, with 12 bases between. The length of the CDR3 is 14 residues. Germline CDR1 is SGHRS and CDR2 is YFSETQ. The CDR3 bases are TGCGCCAGCAGCTTGGACTCCAGGGGTGACGAGCAGTACTTC. This gives the protein CASSLDSRGDEQYF.

Concerning this clone: Other DNA sequences in this specimen translate into the identical CDR3. The J gene is TRBJ2-1, the V gene TRBV5-1, with 7 bases aligning to TRBD2. Germline V gene data show CDR1 as SGHRS and CDR2 as YFSETQ. Trimming cost V 4 bases and J 4 bases; bases outside gene matches: 8. This CDR3 contains 15 residues. The CDR3 loop reads CASSLTGDYYNEQFF. The CDR3 DNA sequence: TGCGCCAGCAGCCTAACCGGGGACTATTACAATGAGCAGTTCTTC.

The CDR3 spells CSAETGELTEAFF. The CDR3 nucleotides read TGCAGCGCGGAGACAGGGGAATTGACTGAAGCTTTCTTT. The V and J genes are TRBV29-1 and TRBJ1-1; 8 positions agree with TRBD1. Germline lookup yields CDR1 SQVTM and CDR2 ANQGSEA. The V and J ends lost 7 bases and 5 bases, in that order; junction bases with no gene match: 9. The CDR3 contains 13 residues. The whole variable domain, remainder taken from reference TRBV29-1 and TRBJ1-1, is SAVISQKPSRDICQRGTSLTIQCQVDSQVTMMFWYRQQPGQSLTLIATANQGSEATYESGFVIDKFPISRPNLTFSTLTVSNMSPEDSSIYLCSAETGELTEAFFGQGTRLTVV.

In its sample, this clone was seen a few times. The V gene is TRBV19, the J gene TRBJ2-3, with 13 positions matching TRBD2. The V and J ends lost 5 bases and 4 bases, in that order; junction bases with no gene match: 9. The CDR3 is 17 residues long. Germline V CDR1 and CDR2: LNHDA, SQIVND (reference sequence). The DNA for the CDR3 is TGTGCCAGTAGTCTTCGGACTAGCGGGAGACCGGCAGATACGCAGTATTTT. This gives the protein CASSLRTSGRPADTQYF.

The chain employs TRBV6-6 and TRBJ2-1; D is possibly TRBD2 (5 bases). CDR3 length: 12 residues. Trimming took 8 bases from V and 6 from J, leaving 11 bases between them. Germline V gives CDR1 MNHNY, CDR2 SVGAGI (reference sequence). This CDR3 is CASGWSGNEQFF. CDR3 coding DNA: TGTGCCAGCGGGTGGAGCGGCAATGAGCAGTTCTTC.

The rearrangement uses TRBV7-9 and TRBJ1-5; D possibly corresponds to TRBD1 (5 bases). This CDR3 spans 15 amino acids. Germline CDR1 reads SEHNR; CDR2 reads FQNEAQ (reference sequence). Trimming removed 1 base from V and 6 bases from J, with 13 bases in between. CDR3 DNA sequence: TGTGCCAGCAGCTTAGGGGGCCCCCTGCCTCAGCCCCAGCATTTT. Translated: CASSLGGPLPQPQHF.

This chain uses TRBV18 with TRBJ2-2; perhaps TRBD1 as D (6 bases). V was trimmed by 6 bases and J by 7 bases, leaving 18 bases between them. The CDR3 sequence is 15 residues long. Germline V lookup: CDR1 KGHSH, CDR2 LQKENI. CDR3 amino acids: CASSPTRDIGGELFF. CDR3 bases: TGTGCCAGCTCCCCAACCCGGGACATCGGCGGGGAGCTGTTTTTT. The entire variable domain, with the rest obtained from reference TRBV18 and TRBJ2-2, is as follows: NAGVMQNPRHLVRRRGQEARLRCSPMKGHSHVYWYRQLPEEGLKFMVYLQKENIIDESGMPKERFSAEFPKEGPSILRIQQVVRGDSAAYFCASSPTRDIGGELFFGEGSRLTVL.

The genes are TRBV11-1 and TRBJ2-1, with D possibly TRBD2 on 5 matching bases. CDR3 length: 13 residues. Trimming took off 6 bases at V and 7 bases at J, with 13 bases between the two ends. Germline CDR1 and CDR2: SGHAT and FQDESV (reference sequence). The CDR3 region has the DNA TGTGCCAGCAGTTCCCAAGGAGGAAATGAGCAGTTCTTC. It yields the protein CASSSQGGNEQFF.

This clone is a singleton in its sample. DNA of the CDR3: TGTGCCAGCAGCTTTCAGGGTAGTTATGAAAAACTGTTTTTT. The encoded protein is CASSFQGSYEKLFF. The chain has TRBV5-5 and TRBJ1-4; D might be TRBD1 (5 bases). This CDR3 is built from 14 residues. The V and J ends lost 2 bases and 6 bases respectively, with 11 bases between them. Germline-derived CDR1 and CDR2 are SGHKS and YYEKEE (reference sequence).

This clone was seen more than once but under ten times. This chain connects TRBV3-1 (or the pseudogene TRBV3-2) to TRBJ1-1; a weak D match, TRBD1 (5 bases). CDR3 length equals 13 residues. CDR1 is LGHDT, CDR2 YNNKEL, per germline (reference sequence). Trimming removed 6 bases from V and 4 bases from J, with 12 bases in between. DNA for the CDR3: TGTGCCAGCAGTCAGGGTAGGAGCACTGAAGCTTTCTTT. Protein sequence: CASSQGRSTEAFF.

V is TRBV2 and J is TRBJ1-4, with D hard to call. Per germline, CDR1 SNHLY and CDR2 FYNNEI. Deletions cut 4 bases from V and 3 bases from J, with 9 bases between. The CDR3 is 14 residues long. CDR3: CASSVGTANEKLFF. CDR3 DNA: TGTGCCAGCAGTGTCGGTACGGCTAATGAAAAACTGTTTTTT.

The chain combines TRBV6-5 with TRBJ1-2; 8 nucleotides agree with TRBD1. V shed 4 bases and J 5 bases; nucleotides not matched to a gene: 12. In germline, CDR1 is MNHEY, CDR2 SVGAGI. The CDR3 consists of 16 residues. Written as DNA, the CDR3 is TGTGCCAGCAGTTCGACCGGGACAGGTGCCTTATATGGCTACACCTTC. It translates to CASSSTGTGALYGYTF.

This sequence joins TRBV6-4 and TRBJ1-1; 9 bases are a match to TRBD1. J gave up 3 bases and V 4 bases, and 15 bases lay outside the gene matches. Germline CDR1 is MRHNA and CDR2 is SNTAGT. CDR3 length: 18 residues. The CDR3 DNA reads TGTGCCAGCAGTGCTTGGGGGACAGGGACTACGGGGGACACTGAAGCTTTCTTT. Translation gives CASSAWGTGTTGDTEAFF.

This rearrangement joins TRBV9 to TRBJ2-1; 10 bases fit TRBD2. The J segment lost 6 bases and the V segment lost 5 bases, leaving 8 bases of the junction unmatched. The germline gives CDR1 SGDLS, CDR2 YYNGEE. The CDR3 extends over 15 amino acids. CDR3 coding DNA: TGTGCCAGCAGTAAGCGGACTAGCGGAACCAATGAGCAGTTCTTC. Amino acids: CASSKRTSGTNEQFF.

This chain uses TRBV18 with TRBJ1-2; TRBD1 matches at 7 bases. V trimming: 6 bases; J trimming: 5 bases; junction bases outside the gene matches: 6. CDR3 length equals 13 residues. Germline CDR1 KGHSH, CDR2 LQKENI. The CDR3 reads CASSPGQKYGYTF. The CDR3 nucleotides read TGTGCCAGCTCCCCGGGACAGAAATATGGCTACACCTTC.

This sequence joins TRBV3-1 (or the pseudogene TRBV3-2) and TRBJ2-7; D might be TRBD1 (6 bases). The CDR3 loop spans 15 amino acids. The germline V and J ends were trimmed by 0 bases and 5 bases, with 14 bases remaining between them. The germline gives CDR1 LGHDT, CDR2 YNNKEL (reference sequence). CDR3 residues: CASSQERRGRDEQYF. CDR3 bases: TGTGCCAGCAGCCAAGAGCGCAGGGGAAGGGACGAGCAGTACTTC.

The V call is TRBV28, the J call TRBJ2-7, with D possibly being TRBD2 (5 bases). Trimming removed 6 bases at V and 3 bases at J, with 15 bases between. The CDR3 extends over 14 amino acids. The germline V gene has CDR1 MDHEN and CDR2 SYDVKM. DNA of the CDR3: TGTGCCAGCAGCCCCACTCGGGATTTCTACGAGCAGTACTTC. Its translation is CASSPTRDFYEQYF.

A single count supports this clone. The J gene is TRBJ1-5, the V gene TRBV19, with D perhaps matching TRBD1 (5 bases). Germline V gene sequence: CDR1 LNHDA, CDR2 SQIVND (reference sequence). V was trimmed by 6 bases and J by 0 bases, leaving 9 bases between them. The CDR3 runs 14 residues. The DNA for the CDR3 is TGTGCCAGTAGCCTTGACAGTAGCAATCAGCCCCAGCATTTT. Its translation is CASSLDSSNQPQHF.

A single count supports this clone. V is TRBV19 and J is TRBJ1-5; D unresolved. CDR1 and CDR2 from the germline V gene are LNHDA and SQIVND (reference sequence). The ends were cut back, 6 bases at V and 0 bases at J, with 12 bases in the middle. This CDR3 comprises 15 residues. CDR3 sequence reads: CASRKKRDSNQPQHF. Written as DNA, the CDR3 is TGTGCCAGTAGAAAAAAGAGAGATAGCAATCAGCCCCAGCATTTT.